What follows are 16 T cell receptor beta chains derived from one specimen sequenced in a study of blood T cell repertoires in COVID-19. The assay was immunoSEQ multiplex PCR, and TCRdb's table has in-frame clones only and misses some. Of around 100,000 clones listed, less than 95% were seen once; the top ten hold 2.3%. Sequenced sample: peripheral blood. The receptors stem from a human donor with active COVID-19. The donor label of this sample is uncertain.

V usage is TRBV9 and J usage is TRBJ1-4; D might be TRBD1 (5 bases). The ends were cut back, 4 bases at V and 1 base at J, with 11 bases in the middle. This CDR3 region has 15 residues. CDR1 and CDR2 (germline): SGDLS, YYNGEE. CDR3 nucleotides: TGTGCCAGCAGCTCCTTGACAGAAACTAATGAAAAACTGTTTTTT. Protein product: CASSSLTETNEKLFF.

The V call is TRBV6-2 or TRBV6-3, the J call TRBJ2-2; D is unclear. The length of the CDR3 is 12 residues. V lost 4 bases, J lost 2 bases, and 2 bases lay in between. Germline lookup yields CDR1 MNHEY and CDR2 SVGEGT. CDR3 loop: CASSSNTGELFF. CDR3 nucleotide sequence: TGTGCCAGCAGTTCTAACACCGGGGAGCTGTTTTTT.

V and J are TRBV19 and TRBJ1-1; perhaps TRBD1 as D (6 bases). This CDR3 region has 13 residues. The germline V and J ends were trimmed by 4 bases and 0 bases, with 6 bases remaining between them. Germline CDR1 reads LNHDA; CDR2 reads SQIVND (reference sequence). The CDR3 reads CASSRTVNTEAFF. The CDR3 bases are TGTGCCAGTAGTAGGACAGTGAACACTGAAGCTTTCTTT.

This clone was recorded a few times. The chain couples TRBV6-2 or TRBV6-3 to TRBJ1-1; 9 bases align to TRBD1. CDR1 MNHEY and CDR2 SVGEGT come from the germline V gene. After removal of 4 bases from V and 9 bases from J, the junction contained 6 bases not matched to a gene. There are 13 residues in the CDR3. The CDR3 DNA reads TGTGCCAGCAGTTCCATACAGGGGGCGAAAGCTTTCTTT. Protein product: CASSSIQGAKAFF.

V and J are TRBV25-1 and TRBJ1-6; D unresolved. The germline CDR1 and CDR2 sequences are MGHDK and SYGVNS. V gave up 3 bases and J gave up 3 bases, with 3 bases separating them. The CDR3 contains 13 residues. The CDR3 here is CASSDLYNSPLHF. The CDR3 region has the DNA TGTGCCAGCAGTGATCTCTATAATTCACCCCTCCACTTT.

The rearrangement links TRBV18 to TRBJ1-1; 7 nucleotides agree with TRBD1. Germline V CDR1 and CDR2: KGHSH, LQKENI. The CDR3 totals 14 residues. V was pared by 6 bases and J by 1 base, with 5 bases of the junction left unmatched. The CDR3 coding sequence is TGTGCCAGCTCCCTGACAGGGAGGAACACTGAAGCTTTCTTT. Amino acid sequence: CASSLTGRNTEAFF.

The rearrangement links TRBV18 to TRBJ1-2; D unclear. The V gene's germline CDR1 is KGHSH and CDR2 LQKENI. The V and J ends lost 2 bases and 4 bases respectively, with 17 bases between them. The CDR3 loop spans 16 amino acids. CDR3 loop: CASSPSREAVRYGYTF. CDR3 coding DNA: TGTGCCAGCTCACCAAGCCGGGAGGCGGTTCGCTATGGCTACACCTTC.

CDR3 sequence: CASSYSRTLGYTF. Written as DNA, the CDR3 is TGTGCCAGCAGTTACTCGAGAACTCTCGGCTACACCTTC. The V and J genes are TRBV6-5 and TRBJ1-2; D unclear. The length of the CDR3 is 13 residues. The ends were cut back, 0 bases at V and 8 bases at J, with 10 bases in the middle. The germline V gene has CDR1 MNHEY and CDR2 SVGAGI.

V is TRBV7-8 and J is TRBJ1-5; tentatively, D is TRBD1 (5 bases). The CDR3 covers 15 residues. Germline V gene data show CDR1 as SGHVS and CDR2 as FQNEAQ. V lost 5 bases and J lost 1, with 12 bases in between. In nucleotides, the CDR3 is TGTGCCAGCAGCGCAGTAAGGGGAAGCAATCAGCCCCAGCATTTT. Translation gives CASSAVRGSNQPQHF.

This clone was recorded once. The chain couples TRBV15 to TRBJ1-6, with 8 bases that match TRBD1. The CDR3 contains 16 residues. Germline trimming cut 6 bases from V and 1 base from J; bases unmatched to any gene: 5. Germline loops: CDR1 LNHNV, CDR2 YYDKDF (reference sequence). DNA of the CDR3: TGTGCCACCAGAAGGACAGGGAGGTCCTATAATTCACCCCTCCACTTT. Translated: CATRRTGRSYNSPLHF.

This clone was observed a few times. The rearrangement links TRBV10-1 to TRBJ1-5; 7 positions match TRBD1. This CDR3 spans 16 amino acids. V dropped 7 bases and J dropped 7; count of bases not matched to a gene: 16. Looked up from germline, CDR1 is WNHNN and CDR2 is SYGVQD (reference sequence). The CDR3 coding sequence is TGCGCCAGCATTTTAGGGGGGCAGGGGGTGGAACAGCCCCAGCATTTT. Protein sequence: CASILGGQGVEQPQHF.

The rearrangement joins TRBV3-1 (or the pseudogene TRBV3-2) to TRBJ2-5, with a possible D match to TRBD1 (7 bases). CDR1 and CDR2 (germline): LGHDT, YNNKEL (reference sequence). The CDR3 sequence is 13 residues long. Trimming shortened V by 8 bases and J by 1 base, and 11 bases separated the two germline ends. CDR3 in amino acids: CASHQGGQETQYF. The CDR3 DNA reads TGTGCCAGCCACCAGGGGGGCCAAGAGACCCAGTACTTC.

V is TRBV6-5 and J is TRBJ2-7; 11 positions match TRBD2. Trimming cost V 6 bases and J 1 base; bases outside gene matches: 5. The germline V gene has CDR1 MNHEY and CDR2 SVGAGI. The CDR3 loop spans 15 amino acids. CDR3 sequence (DNA): TGTGCCAGCAGACAACTAGCGGGGGTGTCCTACGAGCAGTACTTC. It specifies CASRQLAGVSYEQYF.

The rearrangement joins TRBV2 to TRBJ2-2, with a weak D call TRBD1 (6 bases). CDR3 length equals 15 residues. Germline V gene sequence: CDR1 SNHLY, CDR2 FYNNEI. V dropped 5 bases and J dropped 0 bases, with 10 bases sitting between them. The CDR3 loop is CASSIQGSNTGELFF. In nucleotides, the CDR3 is TGTGCCAGCAGTATACAGGGATCGAACACCGGGGAGCTGTTTTTT. The complete variable domain, with remaining parts taken from reference TRBV2 and TRBJ2-2, reads EPEVTQTPSHQVTQMGQEVILRCVPISNHLYFYWYRQILGQKVEFLVSFYNNEISEKSEIFDDQFSVERPDGSNFTLKIRSTKLEDSAMYFCASSIQGSNTGELFFGEGSRLTVL.

V is TRBV5-5 and J is TRBJ2-3; no definite D call. Per germline, CDR1 SGHKS and CDR2 YYEKEE (reference sequence). The CDR3 is 16 residues long. Trimming shortened V by 1 base and J by 1 base, and 13 bases separated the two germline ends. In DNA form, the CDR3 reads TGTGCCAGCAGCTTGAATACAGCCCCTGGCACAGATACGCAGTATTTT. As protein: CASSLNTAPGTDTQYF.

The rearrangement joins TRBV9 to TRBJ1-1; possible D gene TRBD1, 6 bases. The CDR3 consists of 16 residues. V lost 0 bases, J lost 0 bases, and 12 bases lay in between. The germline V gene has CDR1 SGDLS and CDR2 YYNGEE. CDR3 loop: CASSVAAGAVNTEAFF. The CDR3, as DNA: TGTGCCAGCAGCGTAGCGGCAGGGGCCGTGAACACTGAAGCTTTCTTT.